The 13 T cell receptor beta chains presented below share a single source sample, sequenced in a study of T cells in Graves' hyperthyroidism and ophthalmopathy. Researchers amplified the TCR beta CDR3 regions from RNA transcripts. The HTBI primer set was used in a first-round RT-PCR of the TCR CDR3. MiXCR was run by TCRdb on the multiplex PCR reads, yielding one entry per CDR3 protein. The data show a few hundred thousand distinct CDR3 sequences, roughly 18% seen once. Sequencing was done on a sample of blood. Receptor source: a middle-aged woman with Graves' ophthalmopathy.

This clonotype showed up many times. The J gene is TRBJ1-1, the V gene TRBV7-8; the D is unclear. This CDR3 is built from 12 residues. Trimming pared 3 bases from V and 5 bases from J, leaving 7 bases between. Germline CDR1 is SGHVS and CDR2 is FQNEAQ. The CDR3 bases are TGTGCCAGCAGCTTTCATCAAACTGAAGCTTTCTTT. This codes for CASSFHQTEAFF.

Ten or more counts support this clonotype. CDR3 sequence (DNA): TGTGCCAGCAGTTTTTCCGGGACGGGAGGCGGGGAGCTGTTTTTT. It is translated as CASSFSGTGGGELFF. The chain links TRBV28 to TRBJ2-2, with 7 bases identical to TRBD2. Losses at the gene ends were 3 bases for V and 7 bases for J; bases not matched to a gene: 8. Germline V gene sequence: CDR1 MDHEN, CDR2 SYDVKM. The CDR3 length is 15 residues. Together with reference TRBV28 and TRBJ2-2, the CDR3 gives the full variable domain: DVKVTQSSRYLVKRTGEKVFLECVQDMDHENMFWYRQDPGLGLRLIYFSYDVKMKEKGDIPEGYSVSREKKERFSLILESASTNQTSMYLCASSFSGTGGGELFFGEGSRLTVL.

This clonotype appeared many times. V and J are TRBV6-1 and TRBJ1-5; D is unresolved. V lost 1 base to trimming and J lost 2 bases, with 9 bases between them. The CDR3 length is 15 residues. Germline values: CDR1 MNHNS, CDR2 SASEGT. CDR3 protein: CASSEGVSGNQPQHF. The CDR3, as DNA: TGTGCCAGCAGTGAAGGAGTGAGCGGCAATCAGCCCCAGCATTTT.

In its sample, this clonotype was seen many times. The chain employs TRBV7-2 and TRBJ1-1, with TRBD1 matching over 7 bases. CDR1 and CDR2 (germline): SGHTA, FQGNSA. This CDR3 is 20 amino acids long. V lost 2 bases to trimming and J lost 0 bases; unmatched junction nucleotides: 18. The CDR3 DNA follows: TGTGCCAGCAGCTTATTTCAGAAACCGGGACAGCAGACCGTGAACACTGAAGCTTTCTTT. This sequence encodes CASSLFQKPGQQTVNTEAFF.

This rearrangement joins TRBV4-2 to TRBJ1-6; TRBD1 agrees at 7 bases. The CDR3 consists of 17 residues. V was clipped by 2 bases and J by 8 bases; unmatched bases: 12. The germline V gene has CDR1 LGHNA and CDR2 YNFKEQ. CDR3 coding DNA: TGTGCCAGCAGCCAAACAACGACAGGGTTTAATTATTCACCCCTCCACTTT. It specifies CASSQTTTGFNYSPLHF.

This clonotype was observed at least ten times. The chain couples TRBV11-2 to TRBJ1-1; D call uncertain. The CDR3 is 14 residues long. The V end lost 0 bases, the J end lost 3 bases, and 8 bases lay between the germline ends. Germline V gene data show CDR1 as SGHAT and CDR2 as FQNNGV. The CDR3 is CASSLDPRYTEAFF. The CDR3 DNA reads TGTGCCAGCAGCTTAGATCCCAGGTACACTGAAGCTTTCTTT.

The rearrangement links TRBV30 to TRBJ2-7; 10 nucleotides agree with TRBD1. The V segment lost 4 bases and the J segment 4 bases; nucleotides outside the gene matches: 7. Germline V gives CDR1 GTSNPN, CDR2 SVGIG (reference sequence). The CDR3 has 14 amino acids. The CDR3 spells CAWTWDRGNYEQYF. The DNA of the CDR3 is TGTGCCTGGACTTGGGACAGGGGTAATTACGAGCAGTACTTC.

This clonotype was counted at least ten times. This chain uses TRBV4-1 with TRBJ1-2; D gene uncertain. Germline loops: CDR1 MGHRA, CDR2 YSYEKL. The V gene lost 4 bases and the J gene lost 4 bases, with 10 bases spanning the gap. The CDR3 spans 13 residues. CDR3 in DNA: TGCGCCAGCAGCCCTCACGGCAGCTATGGCTACACCTTC. As protein: CASSPHGSYGYTF.

This clonotype has ten or more counts. The chain has TRBV20-1 and TRBJ1-2, with 7 bases aligning to TRBD1. The CDR3 runs to 17 residues. Germline CDR1 reads DFQATT; CDR2 reads SNEGSKA (reference sequence). V gave up 1 base and J gave up 1 base; unmatched junction bases: 12. The CDR3 DNA follows: TGCAGTGCTAGAGGGTCGGGACAGCCATTTATTAACTATGGCTACACCTTC. It specifies CSARGSGQPFINYGYTF.

With regard to this clonotype: An end of the junction differs from the germline gene, which may be a read error. CDR3: CSASPETGGNEQSF. DNA for the CDR3: TGCAGTGCTAGCCCCGAGACAGGGGGTAACGAGCAGTCCTTC. The V gene is TRBV20-1, the J gene TRBJ2-7; 9 nucleotides line up with TRBD1. This CDR3 comprises 14 residues. Germline V lookup: CDR1 DFQATT, CDR2 SNEGSKA (reference sequence).

The genes are TRBV7-2 and TRBJ2-5; 8 positions agree with TRBD2. Germline trimming cut 5 bases from V and 6 bases from J; bases unmatched to any gene: 8. Germline V gene data show CDR1 as SGHTA and CDR2 as FQGNSA. CDR3 length: 14 amino acids. The CDR3 loop reads CASSPWTSIQTQYF. Here the CDR3 DNA reads TGTGCCAGCAGCCCCTGGACTAGCATCCAGACCCAGTACTTC.

About this clonotype itself: A single base separates this from a much larger clone, so it may be a read error. This sequence joins TRBV19 and TRBJ2-7; D may correspond to TRBD1 or TRBD2 (6 bases each). CDR3 size: 16 residues. The germline gives CDR1 LNHDA, CDR2 SQIVND (reference sequence). Trimming removed 4 bases at V and 1 base at J, with 17 bases between. The CDR3 loop is CASSRGAGPESYEQYF. DNA of the CDR3: TGTGCCAGTAGTAGGGGGGCAGGACCGGAATCCTACGAGCAGTACTTC.

This clonotype occurred many times. The chain uses TRBV7-8 and TRBJ2-5; D is possibly TRBD1 or TRBD2 (5 bases each). The CDR3 runs 16 residues. V was shortened by 1 base and J by 2 bases, with 14 bases between the two germline ends. Germline loops: CDR1 SGHVS, CDR2 FQNEAQ. The chain's CDR3 is CASSLELSWGQETQYF. In nucleotides, the CDR3 is TGTGCCAGCAGCTTAGAACTCTCCTGGGGGCAAGAGACCCAGTACTTC.